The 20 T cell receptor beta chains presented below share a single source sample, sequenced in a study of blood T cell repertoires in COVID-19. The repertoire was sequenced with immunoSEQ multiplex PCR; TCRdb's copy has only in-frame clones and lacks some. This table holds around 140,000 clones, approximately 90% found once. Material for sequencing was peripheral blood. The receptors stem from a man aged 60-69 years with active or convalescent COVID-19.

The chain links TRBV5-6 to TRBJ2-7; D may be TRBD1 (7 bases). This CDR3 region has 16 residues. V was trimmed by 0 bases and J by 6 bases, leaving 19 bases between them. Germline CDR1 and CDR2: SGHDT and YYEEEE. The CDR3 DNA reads TGTGCCAGCAGCTTGGGACAGGGAAGGCGGGGAGTCGAGCAGTACTTC. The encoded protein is CASSLGQGRRGVEQYF. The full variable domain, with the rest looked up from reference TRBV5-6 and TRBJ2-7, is DAGVTQSPTHLIKTRGQQVTLRCSPKSGHDTVSWYQQALGQGPQFIFQYYEEEERQRGNFPDRFSGHQFPNYSSELNVNALLLGDSALYLCASSLGQGRRGVEQYFGPGTRLTVT.

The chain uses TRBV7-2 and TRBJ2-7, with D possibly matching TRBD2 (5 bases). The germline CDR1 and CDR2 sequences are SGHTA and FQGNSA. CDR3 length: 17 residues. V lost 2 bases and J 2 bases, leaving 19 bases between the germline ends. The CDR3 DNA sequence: TGTGCCAGCAGCTTAACTCGGGGTGTCTCGACGACCTACGAGCAGTACTTC. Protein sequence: CASSLTRGVSTTYEQYF.

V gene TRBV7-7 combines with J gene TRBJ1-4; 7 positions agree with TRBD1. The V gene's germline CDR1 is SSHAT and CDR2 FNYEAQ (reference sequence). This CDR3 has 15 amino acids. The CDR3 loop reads CGRGQKCATNEKLFF. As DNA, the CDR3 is TGTGGAAGGGGGCAGAAATGTGCAACTAATGAAAAACTGTTTTTT.

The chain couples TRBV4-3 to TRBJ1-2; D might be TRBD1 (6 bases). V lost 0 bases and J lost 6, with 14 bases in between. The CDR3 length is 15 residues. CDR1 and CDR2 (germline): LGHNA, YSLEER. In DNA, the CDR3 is TGCGCCAGCAGCCAAGACAGGGGTAGTGCTAATGGCTACACCTTC. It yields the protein CASSQDRGSANGYTF.

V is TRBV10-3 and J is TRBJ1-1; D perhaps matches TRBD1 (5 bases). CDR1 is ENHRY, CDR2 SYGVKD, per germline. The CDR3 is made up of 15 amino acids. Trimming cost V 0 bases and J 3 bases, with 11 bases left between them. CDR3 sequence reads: CAISESIVRDTEAFF. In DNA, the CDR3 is TGTGCCATCAGTGAGTCGATCGTCAGGGACACTGAAGCTTTCTTT.

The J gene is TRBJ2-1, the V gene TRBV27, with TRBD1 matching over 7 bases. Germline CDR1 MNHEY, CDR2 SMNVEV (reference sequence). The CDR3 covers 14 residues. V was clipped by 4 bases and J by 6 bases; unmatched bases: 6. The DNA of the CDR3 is TGTGCCAGCAGTTCCCGGGACAGACCCAATGAGCAGTTCTTC. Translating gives CASSSRDRPNEQFF.

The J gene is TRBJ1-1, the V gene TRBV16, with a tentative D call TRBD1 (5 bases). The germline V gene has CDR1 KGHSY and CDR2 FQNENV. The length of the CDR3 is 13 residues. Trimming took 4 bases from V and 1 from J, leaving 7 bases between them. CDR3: CASSRGQNTEAFF. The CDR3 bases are TGTGCCAGCAGCCGCGGACAGAACACTGAAGCTTTCTTT.

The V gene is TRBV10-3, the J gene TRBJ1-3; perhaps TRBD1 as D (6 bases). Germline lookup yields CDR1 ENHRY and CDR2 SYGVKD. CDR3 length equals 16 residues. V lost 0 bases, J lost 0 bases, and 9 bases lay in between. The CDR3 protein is CAISESRTASGNTIYF. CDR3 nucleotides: TGTGCCATCAGTGAGTCGAGGACAGCCTCTGGAAACACCATATATTTT.

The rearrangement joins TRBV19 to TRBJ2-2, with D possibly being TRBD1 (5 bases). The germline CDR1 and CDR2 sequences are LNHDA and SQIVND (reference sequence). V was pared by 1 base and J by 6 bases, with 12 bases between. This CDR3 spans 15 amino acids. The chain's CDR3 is CASSIVHSRAGELFF. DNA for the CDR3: TGTGCCAGTAGTATAGTTCACAGCAGGGCCGGGGAGCTGTTTTTT.

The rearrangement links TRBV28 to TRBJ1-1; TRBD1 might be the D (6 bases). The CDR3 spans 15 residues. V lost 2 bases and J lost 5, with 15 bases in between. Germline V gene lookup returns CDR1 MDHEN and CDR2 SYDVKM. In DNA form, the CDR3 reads TGTGCCAGCAGTTTAGGGGGGGCCGCAGGGACTGAAGCTTTCTTT. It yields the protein CASSLGGAAGTEAFF.

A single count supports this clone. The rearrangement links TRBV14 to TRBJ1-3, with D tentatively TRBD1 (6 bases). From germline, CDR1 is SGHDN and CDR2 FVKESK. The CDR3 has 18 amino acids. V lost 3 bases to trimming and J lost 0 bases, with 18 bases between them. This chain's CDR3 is CASSQDSNRVHSGNTIYF. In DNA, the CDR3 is TGTGCCAGCAGCCAGGACTCAAACAGGGTTCACTCTGGAAACACCATATATTTT.

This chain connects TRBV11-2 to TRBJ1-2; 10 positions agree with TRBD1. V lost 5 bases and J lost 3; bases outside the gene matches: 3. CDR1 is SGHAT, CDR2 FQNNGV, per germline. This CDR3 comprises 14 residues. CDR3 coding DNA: TGTGCCAGCAGCGCCGGGACAGGGGACTATGGCTACACCTTC. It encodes CASSAGTGDYGYTF.

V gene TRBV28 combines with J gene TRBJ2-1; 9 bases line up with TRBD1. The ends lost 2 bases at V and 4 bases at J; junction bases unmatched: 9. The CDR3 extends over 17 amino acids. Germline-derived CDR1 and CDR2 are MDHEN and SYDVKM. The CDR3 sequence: CASSLPEGQGGYNEQFF. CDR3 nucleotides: TGTGCCAGCAGTTTACCCGAGGGACAGGGAGGGTACAATGAGCAGTTCTTC.

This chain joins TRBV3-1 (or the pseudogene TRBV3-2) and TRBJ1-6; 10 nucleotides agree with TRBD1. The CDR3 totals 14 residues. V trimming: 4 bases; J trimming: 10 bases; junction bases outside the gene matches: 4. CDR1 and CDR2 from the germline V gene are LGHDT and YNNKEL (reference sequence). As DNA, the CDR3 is TGTGCCAGCAGCCCGGGACAGGGGACCTCACCCCTCCACTTT. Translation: CASSPGQGTSPLHF.

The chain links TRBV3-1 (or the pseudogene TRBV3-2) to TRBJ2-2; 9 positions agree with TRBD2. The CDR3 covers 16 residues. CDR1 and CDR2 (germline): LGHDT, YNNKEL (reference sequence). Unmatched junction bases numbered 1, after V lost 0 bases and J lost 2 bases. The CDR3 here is CASSQDLAGNTGELFF. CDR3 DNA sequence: TGTGCCAGCAGCCAAGACCTAGCGGGAAACACCGGGGAGCTGTTTTTT.

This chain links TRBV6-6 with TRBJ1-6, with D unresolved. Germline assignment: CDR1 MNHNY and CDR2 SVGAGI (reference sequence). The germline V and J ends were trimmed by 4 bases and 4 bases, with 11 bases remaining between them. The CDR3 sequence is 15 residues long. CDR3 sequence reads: CASSSGPVYNSPLHF. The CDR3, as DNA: TGTGCCAGCAGTTCAGGCCCAGTTTATAATTCACCCCTCCACTTT.

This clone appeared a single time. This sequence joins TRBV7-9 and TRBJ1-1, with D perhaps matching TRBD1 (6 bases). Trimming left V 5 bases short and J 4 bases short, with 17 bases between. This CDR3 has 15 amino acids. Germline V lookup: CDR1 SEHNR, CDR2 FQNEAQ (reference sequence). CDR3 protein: CASSHESTGTTEAFF. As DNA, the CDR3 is TGTGCCAGCAGCCACGAGTCAACAGGGACCACTGAAGCTTTCTTT.

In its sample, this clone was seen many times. This chain's CDR3 is CASSPRTGINTIYF. Here the CDR3 DNA reads TGTGCCAGCAGCCCTCGGACAGGGATCAACACCATATATTTT. The chain combines TRBV7-8 with TRBJ1-3; 8 positions agree with TRBD1. CDR1 and CDR2 from the germline V gene are SGHVS and FQNEAQ. The CDR3 consists of 14 residues. The V gene end was trimmed by 5 bases and the J gene end by 7 bases; junction bases not matched to a gene: 7.

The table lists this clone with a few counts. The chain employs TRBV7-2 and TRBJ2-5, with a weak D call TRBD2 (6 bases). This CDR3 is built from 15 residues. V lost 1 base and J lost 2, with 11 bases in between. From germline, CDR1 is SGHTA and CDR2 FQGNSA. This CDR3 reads CASSLVGGKQETQYF. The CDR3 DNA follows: TGTGCCAGCAGCTTAGTGGGCGGGAAACAAGAGACCCAGTACTTC.

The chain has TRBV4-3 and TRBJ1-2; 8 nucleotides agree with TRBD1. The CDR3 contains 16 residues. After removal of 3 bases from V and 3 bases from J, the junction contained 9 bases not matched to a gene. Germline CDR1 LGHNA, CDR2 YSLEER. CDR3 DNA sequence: TGCGCCAGCAGCCAGACCGGGACAGGAATTGACTATGGCTACACCTTC. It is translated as CASSQTGTGIDYGYTF.